Listed here is a single TCR beta chain. What it recognizes is unknown. This sample stems from a study of T cells in localized non-small cell lung cancer. Study results and limitations: Tumor showed lower T cell clonality than uninvolved adjacent lung, where it was highest. For the top 100 tumor clones, a median roughly 53 also appeared in adjacent lung. Elevated circulating T cell density in blood was associated with longer overall survival. A single tumor region was sequenced, leaving heterogeneity possible.

Only in-frame clones appear in the TCRdb table, and some are missing; sequencing was by immunoSEQ multiplex PCR. The repertoire includes 75,000 to 80,000 clones, approximately 90% of them detected once, and around a fifth sits in the top ten. Germline trimming cut 5 bases from V and 9 bases from J; bases unmatched to any gene: 6. Germline lookup yields CDR1 SGHVS and CDR2 FNYEAQ. The CDR3 has 12 residues. This sequence joins TRBV7-6 and TRBJ2-7; 8 positions match TRBD1. Sample: peripheral blood, taken before any cancer treatment. This receptor was taken from a woman aged 40 to 75 with stage I squamous cell lung carcinoma. Written as DNA, the CDR3 is TGTGCCAGCAGCCACAGGGGGGAGATGCAGTACTTC. Translation gives CASSHRGEMQYF. Full variable domain (outside the CDR3, taken from reference TRBV7-6 and TRBJ2-7): GAGVSQSPRYKVTKRGQDVALRCDPISGHVSLYWYRQALGQGPEFLTYFNYEAQQDKSGLPNDRFSAERPEGSISTLTIQRTEQRDSAMYRCASSHRGEMQYFGPGTRLTVT.